What follows are 28 T cell receptor beta chains derived from one specimen sequenced in a study of cytomegalovirus exposure and HLA in healthy donors. The study ran its PCR with 60 Vbeta and 13 Jbeta primers. The method was immunoSEQ multiplex PCR; TCRdb's version includes in-frame clones alone and lacks a portion of them. The sample contains about 110,000 clones, 70% to 85% of which appear only once. Material for sequencing was PBMCs. The receptors originated from a man aged 25-40 years in good health and CMV-seropositive.

This chain joins TRBV19 and TRBJ1-2; 7 nucleotides align to TRBD1. The CDR3 loop spans 16 amino acids. Germline CDR1 reads LNHDA; CDR2 reads SQIVND (reference sequence). Unmatched junction bases numbered 9, after V lost 1 base and J lost 4 bases. CDR3 residues: CASSIATGVGGYGYTF. The CDR3 DNA sequence: TGTGCCAGTAGTATAGCCACAGGGGTGGGAGGCTATGGCTACACCTTC.

This sequence joins TRBV6-1 and TRBJ1-6; 8 positions match TRBD1. The CDR3 covers 15 residues. Trimming cost V 6 bases and J 2 bases; bases outside gene matches: 3. Germline CDR1 is MNHNS and CDR2 is SASEGT. CDR3 region: CASSPGQAYNSPLHF. CDR3 sequence (DNA): TGTGCCAGCAGCCCGGGACAGGCCTATAATTCACCCCTCCACTTT.

The CDR3 DNA sequence: TGTGCCAGCAGCCCGATTAGGGGGCCATACTCCTACGAGCAGTACTTC. This gives the protein CASSPIRGPYSYEQYF. V is TRBV11-2 and J is TRBJ2-7; 7 bases are a match to TRBD1. J gave up 0 bases and V 5 bases, and 10 bases lay outside the gene matches. The germline gives CDR1 SGHAT, CDR2 FQNNGV. The CDR3 contains 16 residues.

The chain is built from TRBV27 and TRBJ1-1; possible D gene TRBD1, 5 bases. CDR3 length: 13 amino acids. Trimming shortened V by 6 bases and J by 5 bases, and 13 bases separated the two germline ends. Germline CDR1 MNHEY, CDR2 SMNVEV (reference sequence). CDR3 loop: CASSPRARTEAFF. DNA for the CDR3: TGTGCCAGCAGCCCCAGGGCGCGGACTGAAGCTTTCTTT.

The J gene is TRBJ2-7, the V gene TRBV11-2; 10 bases agree with TRBD2. In germline, CDR1 is SGHAT, CDR2 FQNNGV. V shed 1 base, J shed 3 bases, and the junction held 3 bases outside the gene matches. This CDR3 comprises 15 residues. The CDR3 nucleotides read TGTGCCAGCAGCTTAGCACTAGCGGGGATCTACGAGCAGTACTTC. The encoded protein is CASSLALAGIYEQYF.

V and J are TRBV11-1 and TRBJ1-1, with D perhaps TRBD1 (6 bases). This CDR3 region has 14 residues. The V gene lost 1 base and the J gene lost 5 bases, with 11 bases spanning the gap. In germline, CDR1 is SGHAT, CDR2 FQDESV (reference sequence). As DNA, the CDR3 is TGTGCCAGCAGCTTAGTAGAGGGGGAGACTGAAGCTTTCTTT. Translation gives CASSLVEGETEAFF.

The chain joins TRBV11-3 to TRBJ1-1; 8 bases fit TRBD1. Germline trimming cut 5 bases from V and 4 bases from J; bases unmatched to any gene: 6. The germline V gene has CDR1 SGHNT and CDR2 YENEEA. The CDR3 has 14 amino acids. The CDR3 sequence: CASSHDRGGTEAFF. In DNA, the CDR3 is TGTGCCAGCAGCCACGACAGGGGTGGCACTGAAGCTTTCTTT.

This clone has a single count. The chain couples TRBV10-3 to TRBJ2-5; 10 nucleotides match TRBD1. J was trimmed by 1 base and V by 5 bases; bases with no gene match: 4. The CDR3 covers 15 residues. Germline V CDR1 and CDR2: ENHRY, SYGVKD. CDR3 bases: TGTGCCATCAGTATGGACAGGGGGTCCCAAGAGACCCAGTACTTC. It translates to CAISMDRGSQETQYF.

This clone showed up just once. The genes are TRBV7-3 and TRBJ2-5; 14 positions match TRBD2. This CDR3 spans 18 amino acids. Germline loops: CDR1 SGHTA, CDR2 FQGTGA. V lost 5 bases to trimming and J lost 4 bases; unmatched junction nucleotides: 12. The CDR3 protein is CASSPGLAGGRGRETQYF. The DNA of the CDR3 is TGTGCCAGCAGCCCCGGACTAGCGGGGGGTAGGGGGAGAGAGACCCAGTACTTC.

The gene calls are TRBV9 and TRBJ2-5; 7 bases are a match to TRBD2. J lost 6 bases, V lost 3 bases, and 17 bases had no gene match. Germline CDR1 SGDLS, CDR2 YYNGEE. This CDR3 is built from 17 residues. The CDR3 nucleotides are TGTGCCAGCAGCGGCGCCCGCTGGGGCGCGGGGGTGAAGACCCAGTACTTC. Protein sequence: CASSGARWGAGVKTQYF. The full variable domain, in which reference TRBV9 and TRBJ2-5 provide the parts outside the CDR3, is DSGVTQTPKHLITATGQRVTLRCSPRSGDLSVYWYQQSLDQGLQFLIQYYNGEERAKGNILERFSAQQFPDLHSELNLSSLELGDSALYFCASSGARWGAGVKTQYFGPGTRLLVL.

The chain links TRBV9 to TRBJ2-1, with TRBD2 identical over 7 bases. J gave up 7 bases and V 5 bases, and 3 bases lay outside the gene matches. CDR3 size: 12 residues. Looked up from germline, CDR1 is SGDLS and CDR2 is YYNGEE. CDR3 sequence: CASRGGANEQFF. For the CDR3, the DNA is TGTGCCAGCAGGGGAGGGGCGAATGAGCAGTTCTTC.

The chain links TRBV7-2 to TRBJ1-6; a possible D gene is TRBD1 (5 bases). Germline V gene sequence: CDR1 SGHTA, CDR2 FQGNSA. The CDR3 sequence is 16 residues long. V shed 7 bases and J shed 14 bases, with 27 bases lying between them. The CDR3 sequence: CASTLAPGVVGGALHF. CDR3 coding DNA: TGTGCCAGCACCTTGGCCCCCGGCGTCGTTGGGGGGGCCCTCCACTTT.

The V and J genes are TRBV7-9 and TRBJ2-7; tentatively, D is TRBD1 (6 bases). V was cut by 4 bases and J by 6 bases, with 16 bases left in between. The CDR3 is 14 amino acids. Germline V gene data show CDR1 as SEHNR and CDR2 as FQNEAQ (reference sequence). This chain's CDR3 is CASSSTGLVGEQYF. CDR3 coding DNA: TGTGCCAGCAGCTCGACAGGCCTCGTGGGCGAGCAGTACTTC.

The CDR3 is CASSTLRNTEAFF. CDR3 coding DNA: TGTGCCAGTAGTACCCTAAGGAACACTGAAGCTTTCTTT. This sequence joins TRBV19 and TRBJ1-1; D is uncertain. Per germline, CDR1 LNHDA and CDR2 SQIVND (reference sequence). This CDR3 region has 13 residues. V dropped 4 bases and J dropped 1 base, with 7 bases sitting between them.

The chain couples TRBV10-3 to TRBJ1-1, with TRBD1 as a possible D gene (6 bases). The CDR3 spans 14 residues. V was clipped by 6 bases and J by 1 base, with 12 bases between them. The V gene's germline CDR1 is ENHRY and CDR2 SYGVKD. CDR3: CAIRIRQANTEAFF. In DNA, the CDR3 is TGTGCCATCAGAATTAGACAGGCGAACACTGAAGCTTTCTTT.

The V and J genes are TRBV5-8 and TRBJ2-3; 13 bases map to TRBD2. The J segment lost 6 bases and the V segment lost 1 base, leaving 2 bases of the junction unmatched. Germline V gene lookup returns CDR1 SGHTS and CDR2 YDEGEE. The CDR3 has 15 residues. The CDR3 is CASSLTSGGADTQYF. CDR3 DNA sequence: TGTGCCAGCAGCTTGACTAGCGGGGGGGCTGATACGCAGTATTTT.

This clone has more than one count but fewer than ten. The rearrangement uses TRBV5-1 and TRBJ2-1, with a tentative D call TRBD1 (5 bases). Trimming took 4 bases from V and 0 from J, leaving 11 bases between them. This CDR3 comprises 15 residues. Germline CDR1 and CDR2: SGHRS and YFSETQ. CDR3 residues: CASSPTASSYNEQFF. Written as DNA, the CDR3 is TGCGCCAGCAGCCCGACAGCAAGCTCCTACAATGAGCAGTTCTTC.

The chain couples TRBV23-1 to TRBJ1-3, with unresolved D. TRBV23-1 is given ORF status, its function remaining uncertain. The CDR3 is 16 residues long. V lost 2 bases and J 0 bases, leaving 11 bases between the germline ends. The CDR3 here is CASSQELQFSGNTIYF. CDR3 sequence (DNA): TGCGCCAGCAGTCAAGAGTTACAGTTCTCTGGAAACACCATATATTTT.

This sequence joins TRBV19 and TRBJ2-1; no clear D gene. The CDR3 has 14 amino acids. Germline lookup yields CDR1 LNHDA and CDR2 SQIVND (reference sequence). With 7 bases removed from V and 2 bases from J, the gap between germline ends came to 12 bases. The CDR3 DNA is TGTGCCAGTACCCCGAGGCTCACCTACAATGAGCAGTTCTTC. Translated, it gives CASTPRLTYNEQFF.

V and J are TRBV12-5 and TRBJ2-3; D perhaps matches TRBD2 (6 bases). There are 12 residues in the CDR3. Trimming removed 6 bases from V and 5 bases from J, with 9 bases in between. Germline V gives CDR1 LGHNT, CDR2 FRNRAP. CDR3 in amino acids: CASGGGRDTQYF. DNA of the CDR3: TGTGCTAGTGGGGGGGGTAGAGATACGCAGTATTTT.

The J gene is TRBJ2-5, the V gene TRBV11-3, with D hard to call. The assigned J gene may be wrong: the sequence end matches TRBJ2-7 better. Germline CDR1 is SGHNT and CDR2 is YENEEA. This CDR3 spans 13 amino acids. CDR3 sequence reads: CASSLGAQYEQYF. As DNA, the CDR3 is TGTGCCAGCAGCTTAGGGGCCCAATACGAGCAGTACTTC.

V usage is TRBV18 and J usage is TRBJ2-1; D is possibly TRBD1 (6 bases). Deletions cut 6 bases from V and 7 bases from J, with 19 bases between. This CDR3 has 15 residues. Looked up from germline, CDR1 is KGHSH and CDR2 is LQKENI. The CDR3 spells CASSLQQGTPNEQFF. The CDR3 nucleotides are TGTGCCAGCTCTCTGCAGCAGGGGACCCCAAATGAGCAGTTCTTC.

This clone was found once. The chain uses TRBV25-1 and TRBJ2-5; the D gene is possibly TRBD2 (6 bases). V gave up 4 bases and J gave up 3 bases, with 18 bases separating them. Germline assignment: CDR1 MGHDK and CDR2 SYGVNS. CDR3 length: 16 amino acids. The CDR3 sequence is CASSGGVRSDEETQYF. CDR3 in DNA: TGTGCCAGCAGTGGGGGGGTTCGGAGCGACGAAGAGACCCAGTACTTC.

The V and J genes are TRBV2 and TRBJ1-1; D not resolved. V lost 5 bases, J lost 6 bases, and 13 bases lay in between. CDR1 and CDR2 (germline): SNHLY, FYNNEI. This CDR3 region has 13 residues. CDR3 amino acids: CASSRVAWAEAFF. The CDR3, as DNA: TGTGCCAGCAGTAGAGTAGCTTGGGCTGAAGCTTTCTTT.

The chain links TRBV10-3 to TRBJ2-7; a possible D gene is TRBD2 (5 bases). Germline V lookup: CDR1 ENHRY, CDR2 SYGVKD. The CDR3 is 15 amino acids. V lost 9 bases, J lost 0 bases, and 18 bases lay in between. CDR3 sequence (DNA): TGTGCCATTTACCCGAGGGCGTCAAGCTCCTACGAGCAGTACTTC. It codes for CAIYPRASSSYEQYF.

The chain links TRBV10-3 to TRBJ1-1; tentatively, D is TRBD1 (5 bases). V was clipped by 9 bases and J by 2 bases, with 13 bases between them. This CDR3 is 13 amino acids long. CDR1 is ENHRY, CDR2 SYGVKD, per germline. The CDR3 loop is CAIRGGGNTEAFF. In nucleotides, the CDR3 is TGTGCCATTCGCGGCGGGGGTAACACTGAAGCTTTCTTT.

The chain has TRBV7-6 and TRBJ2-2; 12 bases align to TRBD2. Trimming at V came to 2 bases and at J to 4 bases, leaving 14 bases not matched to a gene. CDR1 SGHVS and CDR2 FNYEAQ come from the germline V gene. This CDR3 spans 20 amino acids. The CDR3 region is CASSLFLASGGEAPTGELFF. The CDR3 DNA reads TGTGCCAGCAGCTTATTTCTGGCTAGCGGGGGGGAGGCTCCCACCGGGGAGCTGTTTTTT.

This sequence joins TRBV7-2 and TRBJ2-3; D might be TRBD1 (5 bases). The CDR3 extends over 15 amino acids. CDR1 is SGHTA, CDR2 FQGNSA, per germline. Trimming took off 2 bases at V and 6 bases at J, with 15 bases between the two ends. DNA of the CDR3: TGTGCCAGCAGCTTAATCCAAGGGGTCGAGGATACGCAGTATTTT. Its translation: CASSLIQGVEDTQYF.